The sequence of this T cell receptor (beta chain) was determined in a study of blood T cell repertoires in COVID-19. Study background: From T cells, B-cell-depleted T cells, or PBMCs came the material, which was cDNA or gDNA.

This clone was picked up a small number of times. Data came from immunoSEQ multiplex PCR; TCRdb stores just in-frame clones and leaves some out. Among about 110,000 clones, over 65% were seen once, and the ten largest hold 5% to 8%. Seattle's cohort entered during active infection and was followed longitudinally. The germline gives CDR1 LNHNV, CDR2 YYDKDF (reference sequence). The CDR3 has 16 residues. V was trimmed by 1 base and J by 2 bases, leaving 14 bases between them. This clonotype originated in a man older than 75 with COVID-19, enrolled during active disease. V is TRBV15 and J is TRBJ2-5; maybe TRBD2 (5 bases). The sequenced sample was peripheral blood. The chain's CDR3 is CATSRVPGKVQETQYF. The CDR3 region has the DNA TGTGCCACCAGCAGAGTCCCGGGAAAGGTTCAAGAGACCCAGTACTTC.